The 18 T cell receptor beta chains presented below share a single source sample, sequenced in a study of Tregs in tolerant kidney transplant recipients (dated by TCRdb to about 2019). The library came from the immunoSEQ multiplex PCR assay. TCRdb mirrors the immuneACCESS table, restricted to in-frame sequences. Some clones are absent from its copies; in checked studies, under half trace to an unresolved V gene, and the reason for the others is unknown. The sample yields over 85,000 clones; 90% to 95% were counted once. The top ten clones comprise 0.46% of the sample. The time point label of this sample denotes: blood sample drawn before combined kidney and bone marrow transplant. Sequences were derived from CD4+ T cells from blood, sampled before the transplant. The receptors stem from a human donor who received a combined kidney and bone marrow transplant.

The chain combines TRBV5-1 with TRBJ2-6, with 8 bases identical to TRBD1. The germline gives CDR1 SGHRS, CDR2 YFSETQ. The junction had 3 bases not matched to a gene; V was cut back by 4 bases and J by 0 bases. The CDR3 covers 16 residues. CDR3 protein: CASSTTGVSGANVLTF. Here the CDR3 DNA reads TGCGCCAGCAGCACGACAGGGGTCTCTGGGGCCAACGTCCTGACTTTC.

The V and J genes are TRBV7-2 and TRBJ2-1, with D perhaps TRBD2 (7 bases). The V end was cut by 5 bases, the J end by 2 bases, with 19 bases between. The germline V gene encodes CDR1 SGHTA and CDR2 FQGNSA. The CDR3 has 17 residues. CDR3 region: CASSRGAAWTTYNEQFF. CDR3 bases: TGTGCCAGCAGCCGGGGGGCGGCTTGGACTACCTACAATGAGCAGTTCTTC.

This clone has a single count. The chain couples TRBV4-2 to TRBJ2-7; 11 positions match TRBD2. In germline, CDR1 is LGHNA, CDR2 YNFKEQ. J was trimmed by 1 base and V by 2 bases; bases with no gene match: 1. This CDR3 contains 15 residues. CDR3 in amino acids: CASSQTSGGSYEQYF. CDR3 DNA sequence: TGTGCCAGCAGCCAAACTAGCGGGGGTTCCTACGAGCAGTACTTC.

This chain's CDR3 is CASSPRREGKDTQYF. In nucleotides, the CDR3 is TGTGCCAGCAGTCCCCGGCGGGAGGGTAAGGATACGCAGTATTTT. J is TRBJ2-3 and V is TRBV11-2, with TRBD2 matching over 9 bases. This CDR3 comprises 15 residues. Germline-derived CDR1 and CDR2 are SGHAT and FQNNGV. Trimming at V came to 6 bases and at J to 6 bases, leaving 10 bases not matched to a gene.

The rearrangement uses TRBV11-3 and TRBJ2-1; 9 positions agree with TRBD2. The junction had 14 bases not matched to a gene; V was cut back by 6 bases and J by 8 bases. The V gene's germline CDR1 is SGHNT and CDR2 YENEEA. The CDR3 spans 16 residues. CDR3 loop: CASRPSRASGMDEQFF. The CDR3 bases are TGTGCCAGCAGGCCCTCGAGGGCTAGCGGGATGGATGAGCAGTTCTTC.

CDR3 nucleotides: TGTGCCAGCAGCCGATGGCAGGGACTAGCGGCTCAAGAGACCCAGTACTTC. This encodes CASSRWQGLAAQETQYF. The chain uses TRBV5-4 and TRBJ2-5, with 11 bases matching TRBD2. The CDR3 is 17 residues long. V shed 4 bases and J 2 bases; nucleotides not matched to a gene: 10. Germline V gives CDR1 SGHNT, CDR2 YYREEE (reference sequence).

The genes are TRBV6-1 and TRBJ2-7; 7 bases match TRBD1. The J segment lost 2 bases and the V segment lost 6 bases, leaving 7 bases of the junction unmatched. This CDR3 has 14 amino acids. Germline-derived CDR1 and CDR2 are MNHNS and SASEGT. The CDR3 is CASRIRDSTYEQYF. CDR3 in DNA: TGTGCCAGCAGGATCCGGGACAGTACCTACGAGCAGTACTTC.

The V call is TRBV29-1, the J call TRBJ2-6; D is ambiguous. Germline loops: CDR1 SQVTM, CDR2 ANQGSEA. Trimming stripped 5 bases from V and 0 bases from J, with 5 bases between. The CDR3 is made up of 13 amino acids. Here the CDR3 reads CSVFSSGANVLTF. In DNA form, the CDR3 reads TGCAGCGTTTTCAGCTCTGGGGCCAACGTCCTGACTTTC.

The rearrangement joins TRBV23-1 to TRBJ1-4, with TRBD1 identical over 10 bases. TRBV23-1 is an ORF, and what it does is uncertain. The CDR3 sequence is 18 residues long. V was pared by 0 bases and J by 8 bases, with 12 bases of the junction left unmatched. The DNA for the CDR3 is TGCGCCAGCAGTCAATCTGGACAGGGGGACTTGCTTAAAGAAAAACTGTTTTTT. Its translation: CASSQSGQGDLLKEKLFF.

The V call is TRBV15, the J call TRBJ2-1, with 7 bases aligning to TRBD2. The CDR3 totals 15 residues. The V and J ends lost 1 base and 2 bases, in that order; junction bases with no gene match: 2. Germline lookup yields CDR1 LNHNV and CDR2 YYDKDF (reference sequence). The CDR3: CATSRGGRAYNEQFF. The CDR3 DNA reads as TGTGCCACCAGCAGAGGCGGGAGAGCCTACAATGAGCAGTTCTTC.

About this clone: Mismatch with germline at one junction end may stem from a read error. At the DNA level, this CDR3 is encoded by other sequences in the same sample as well. The V gene is TRBV4-2, the J gene TRBJ1-6, with D uncertain. Germline V gives CDR1 LGHNA, CDR2 YNFKEQ. The CDR3 loop spans 15 amino acids. The CDR3 DNA follows: TGTGCCAGCAGCCTTATGAGAGGCTATAATTCCCCCCTCCACTTT. Translated, it gives CASSLMRGYNSPLHF.

The V and J genes are TRBV4-2 and TRBJ2-1; 10 bases line up with TRBD2. The CDR3 totals 15 residues. Germline V gene lookup returns CDR1 LGHNA and CDR2 YNFKEQ. Unmatched junction bases numbered 5, after V lost 4 bases and J lost 5 bases. The CDR3 DNA reads as TGTGCCAGCAGCCGGGGACTAGCGATTAACAATGAGCAGTTCTTC. This encodes CASSRGLAINNEQFF.

This sequence joins TRBV7-9 and TRBJ2-5; 7 nucleotides match TRBD2. With V trimmed by 6 bases and J by 0 bases, 7 bases remained unmatched. The CDR3 covers 15 residues. The V gene's germline CDR1 is SEHNR and CDR2 FQNEAQ (reference sequence). The CDR3 DNA reads as TGTGCCAGCAGTTCCGGGGGGTACAACCAAGAGACCCAGTACTTC. It codes for CASSSGGYNQETQYF.

This chain links TRBV30 with TRBJ2-5; TRBD2 might be the D (5 bases). V was cut by 2 bases and J by 1 base, with 11 bases left in between. Germline V gene lookup returns CDR1 GTSNPN and CDR2 SVGIG (reference sequence). The CDR3 is 14 amino acids. CDR3 sequence: CAWSWGSGQETQYF. CDR3 bases: TGTGCCTGGAGTTGGGGAAGCGGCCAAGAGACCCAGTACTTC.

The chain joins TRBV4-2 to TRBJ2-1; D possibly corresponds to TRBD2 (6 bases). The length of the CDR3 is 17 residues. Between the trimmed V and J ends, which lost 0 bases and 2 bases, there was a span of 14 bases. The germline V gene has CDR1 LGHNA and CDR2 YNFKEQ. The DNA of the CDR3 is TGTGCCAGCAGCCAAGATCAGGCAGCGGGCCCCTACAATGAGCAGTTCTTC. This translates into CASSQDQAAGPYNEQFF.

The V gene is TRBV9, the J gene TRBJ2-3, with no clear D. The CDR3 runs to 15 residues. From germline, CDR1 is SGDLS and CDR2 YYNGEE. Trimming stripped 0 bases from V and 3 bases from J, with 11 bases between. The CDR3: CASSVGAIGTDTQYF. CDR3 bases: TGTGCCAGCAGCGTAGGGGCGATCGGAACAGATACGCAGTATTTT.

This chain uses TRBV6-5 with TRBJ2-7; the match to TRBD1 covers 10 bases. The germline gives CDR1 MNHEY, CDR2 SVGAGI. The CDR3 length is 14 residues. V dropped 6 bases and J dropped 3; count of bases not matched to a gene: 5. CDR3 nucleotide sequence: TGTGCCAGCAGCCGCGACAGGGGGCGCTACGAGCAGTACTTC. The encoded protein is CASSRDRGRYEQYF.

J is TRBJ2-1 and V is TRBV4-2; 8 bases line up with TRBD2. The CDR3 has 17 amino acids. V lost 1 base to trimming and J lost 2 bases; unmatched junction nucleotides: 7. Germline V gene sequence: CDR1 LGHNA, CDR2 YNFKEQ. CDR3 sequence (DNA): TGTGCCAGCAGCCAAGGCCAACTAGCGGACGCCTACAATGAGCAGTTCTTC. Translation: CASSQGQLADAYNEQFF.